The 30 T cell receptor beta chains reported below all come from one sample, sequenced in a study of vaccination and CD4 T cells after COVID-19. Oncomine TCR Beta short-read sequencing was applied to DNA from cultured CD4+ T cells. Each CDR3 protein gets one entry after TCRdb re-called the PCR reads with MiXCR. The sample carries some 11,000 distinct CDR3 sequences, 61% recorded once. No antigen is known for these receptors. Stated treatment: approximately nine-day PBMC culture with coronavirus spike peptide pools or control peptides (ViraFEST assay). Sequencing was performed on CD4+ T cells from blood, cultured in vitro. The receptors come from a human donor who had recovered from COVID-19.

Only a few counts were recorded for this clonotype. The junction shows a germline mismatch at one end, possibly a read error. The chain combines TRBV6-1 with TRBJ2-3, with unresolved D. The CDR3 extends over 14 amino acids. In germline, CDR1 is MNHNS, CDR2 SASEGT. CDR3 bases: TGTGCCAGCGGTGAAGCCCTTAACACAGATACGCAGTATTTT. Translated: CASGEALNTDTQYF.

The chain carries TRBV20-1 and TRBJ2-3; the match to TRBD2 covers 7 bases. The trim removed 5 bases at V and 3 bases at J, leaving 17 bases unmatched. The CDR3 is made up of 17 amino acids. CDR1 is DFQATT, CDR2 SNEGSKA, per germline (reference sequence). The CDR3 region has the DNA TGCAGTGCTGGAGGCTCATGGGTGGCGGGAGCAACAGATACGCAGTATTTT. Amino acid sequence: CSAGGSWVAGATDTQYF.

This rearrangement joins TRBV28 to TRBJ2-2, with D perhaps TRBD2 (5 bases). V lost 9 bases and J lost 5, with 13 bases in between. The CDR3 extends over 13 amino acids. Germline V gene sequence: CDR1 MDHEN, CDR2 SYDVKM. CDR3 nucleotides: TGTGCCAGTGCCGGTTGGGAGACCGGGGAGCTGTTTTTT. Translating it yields CASAGWETGELFF.

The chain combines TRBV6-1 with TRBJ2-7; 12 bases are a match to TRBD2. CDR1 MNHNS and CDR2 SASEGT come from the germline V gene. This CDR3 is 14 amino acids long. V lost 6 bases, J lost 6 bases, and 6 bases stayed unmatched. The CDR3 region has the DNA TGTGCCAGCAGGGGACGACTAGCGGGAGTCGAGCAGTACTTC. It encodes CASRGRLAGVEQYF.

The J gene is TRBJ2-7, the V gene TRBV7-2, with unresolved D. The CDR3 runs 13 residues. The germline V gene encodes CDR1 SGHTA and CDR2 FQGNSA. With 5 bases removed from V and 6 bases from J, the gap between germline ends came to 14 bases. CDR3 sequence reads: CASSGPASVEQYF. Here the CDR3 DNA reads TGTGCCAGCAGCGGCCCCGCATCGGTCGAGCAGTACTTC.

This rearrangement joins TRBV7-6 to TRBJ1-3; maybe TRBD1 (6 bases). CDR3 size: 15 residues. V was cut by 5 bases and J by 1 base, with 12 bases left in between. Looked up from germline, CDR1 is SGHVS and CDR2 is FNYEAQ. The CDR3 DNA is TGTGCCAGCAGCCCCCCGACAGGTTCTGGAAACACCATATATTTT. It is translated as CASSPPTGSGNTIYF.

The chain's CDR3 is CSARSPGQEHSPLHF. In DNA, the CDR3 is TGCAGTGCTAGGTCCCCGGGACAGGAACATTCACCCCTCCACTTT. The chain has TRBV20-1 and TRBJ1-6; the match to TRBD1 covers 8 bases. This CDR3 has 15 residues. From germline, CDR1 is DFQATT and CDR2 SNEGSKA (reference sequence). V lost 3 bases, J lost 8 bases, and 9 bases stayed unmatched.

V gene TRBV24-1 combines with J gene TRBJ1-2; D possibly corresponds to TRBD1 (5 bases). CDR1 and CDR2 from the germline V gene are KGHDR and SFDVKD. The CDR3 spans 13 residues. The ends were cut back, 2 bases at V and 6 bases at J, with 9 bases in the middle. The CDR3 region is CATSDSDTDGYTF. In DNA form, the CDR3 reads TGTGCCACCAGTGATTCGGACACTGATGGCTACACCTTC.

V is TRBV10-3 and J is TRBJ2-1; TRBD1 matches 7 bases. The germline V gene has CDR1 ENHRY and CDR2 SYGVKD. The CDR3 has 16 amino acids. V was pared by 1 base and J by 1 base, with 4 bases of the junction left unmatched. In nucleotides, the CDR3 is TGTGCCATCAGTGAGTTCGGGGACAGTTCCTACAATGAGCAGTTCTTC. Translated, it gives CAISEFGDSSYNEQFF.

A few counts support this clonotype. The CDR3 loop is CSAREGFFGTGSEQYF. In nucleotides, the CDR3 is TGCAGTGCTAGAGAAGGGTTTTTCGGGACAGGGAGTGAGCAGTACTTC. The J gene is TRBJ2-7, the V gene TRBV20-1, with TRBD1 identical over 9 bases. Losses at the gene ends were 0 bases for V and 7 bases for J; bases not matched to a gene: 13. The CDR3 extends over 16 amino acids. Per germline, CDR1 DFQATT and CDR2 SNEGSKA (reference sequence).

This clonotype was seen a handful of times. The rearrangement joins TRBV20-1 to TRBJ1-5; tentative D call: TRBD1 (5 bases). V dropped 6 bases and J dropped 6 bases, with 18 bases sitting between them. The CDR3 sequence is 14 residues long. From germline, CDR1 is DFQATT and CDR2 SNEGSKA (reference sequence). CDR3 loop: CSAPLRGASQPQHF. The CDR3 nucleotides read TGCAGTGCCCCCCTTAGGGGCGCGAGTCAGCCCCAGCATTTT.

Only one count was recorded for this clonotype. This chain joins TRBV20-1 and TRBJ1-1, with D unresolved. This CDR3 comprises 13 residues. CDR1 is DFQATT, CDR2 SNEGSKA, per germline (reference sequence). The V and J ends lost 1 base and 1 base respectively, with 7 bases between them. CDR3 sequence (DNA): TGCAGTGCTAGAGTCGACCGGAACACTGAAGCTTTCTTT. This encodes CSARVDRNTEAFF.

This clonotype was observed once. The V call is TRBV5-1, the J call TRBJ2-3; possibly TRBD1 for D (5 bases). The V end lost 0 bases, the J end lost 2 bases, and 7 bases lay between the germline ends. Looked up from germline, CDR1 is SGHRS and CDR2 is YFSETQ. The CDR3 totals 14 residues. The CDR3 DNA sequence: TGCGCCAGCAGCTTGGACAGGATCACAGATACGCAGTATTTT. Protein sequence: CASSLDRITDTQYF.

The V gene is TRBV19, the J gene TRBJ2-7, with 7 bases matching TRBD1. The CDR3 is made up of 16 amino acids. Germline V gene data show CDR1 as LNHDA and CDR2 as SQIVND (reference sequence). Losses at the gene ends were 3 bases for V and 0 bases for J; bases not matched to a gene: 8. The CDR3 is CASSILRGQSSYEQYF. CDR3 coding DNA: TGTGCCAGTAGTATCCTGAGGGGACAGTCCTCCTACGAGCAGTACTTC.

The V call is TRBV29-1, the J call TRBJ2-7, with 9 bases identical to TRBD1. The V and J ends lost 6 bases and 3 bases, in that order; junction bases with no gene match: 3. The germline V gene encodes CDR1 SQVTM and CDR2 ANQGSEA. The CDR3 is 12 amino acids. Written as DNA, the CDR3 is TGCAGCGTAATGGGACAGGGCTACGAGCAGTACTTC. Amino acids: CSVMGQGYEQYF.

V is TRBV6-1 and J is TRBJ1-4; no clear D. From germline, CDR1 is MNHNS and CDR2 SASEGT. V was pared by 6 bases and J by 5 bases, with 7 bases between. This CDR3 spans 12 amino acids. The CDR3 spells CASSLNNEKLFF. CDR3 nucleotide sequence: TGTGCCAGCAGCCTGAACAATGAAAAACTGTTTTTT.

DNA for the CDR3: TGTGCCAGCAGTTTTATGGGGGAGGGGAGCTATGGCTACACCTTC. It yields the protein CASSFMGEGSYGYTF. The chain employs TRBV28 and TRBJ1-2; TRBD1 might be the D (5 bases). Germline values: CDR1 MDHEN, CDR2 SYDVKM. The CDR3 has 15 amino acids. The germline V and J ends were trimmed by 3 bases and 4 bases, with 15 bases remaining between them.

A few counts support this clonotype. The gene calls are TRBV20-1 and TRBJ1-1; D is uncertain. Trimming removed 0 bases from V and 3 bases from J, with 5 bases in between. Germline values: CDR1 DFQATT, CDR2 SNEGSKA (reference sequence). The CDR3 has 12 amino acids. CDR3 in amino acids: CSARDPDTEAFF. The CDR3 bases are TGCAGTGCTAGAGATCCAGACACTGAAGCTTTCTTT.

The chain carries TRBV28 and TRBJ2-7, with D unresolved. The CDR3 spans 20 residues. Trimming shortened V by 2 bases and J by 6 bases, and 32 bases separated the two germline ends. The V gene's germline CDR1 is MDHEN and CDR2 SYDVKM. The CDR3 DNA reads TGTGCCAGCAGTTTAAGTCGCGCGGTCCGCCTACTTAAACCGCTCCTCGAGCAGTACTTC. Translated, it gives CASSLSRAVRLLKPLLEQYF.

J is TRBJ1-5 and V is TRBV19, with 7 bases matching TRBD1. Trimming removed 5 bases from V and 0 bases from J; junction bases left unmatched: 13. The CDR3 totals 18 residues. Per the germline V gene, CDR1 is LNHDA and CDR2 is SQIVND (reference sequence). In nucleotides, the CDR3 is TGTGCCAGTAGTCTGCTCACACCGACAGGGAATAGCAATCAGCCCCAGCATTTT. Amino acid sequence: CASSLLTPTGNSNQPQHF.

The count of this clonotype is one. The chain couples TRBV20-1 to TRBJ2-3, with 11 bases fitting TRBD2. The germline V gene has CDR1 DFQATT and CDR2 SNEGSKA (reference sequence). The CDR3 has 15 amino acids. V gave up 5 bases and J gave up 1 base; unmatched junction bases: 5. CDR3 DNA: TGCAGTGCTTTCCCACTAGCGGGAGGCACAGATACGCAGTATTTT. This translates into CSAFPLAGGTDTQYF.

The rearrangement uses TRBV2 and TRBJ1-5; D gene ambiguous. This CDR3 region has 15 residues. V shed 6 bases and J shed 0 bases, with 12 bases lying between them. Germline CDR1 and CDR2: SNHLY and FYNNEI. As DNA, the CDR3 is TGTGCCAGCAGCGGTCTATCCTATAGCAATCAGCCCCAGCATTTT. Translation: CASSGLSYSNQPQHF.

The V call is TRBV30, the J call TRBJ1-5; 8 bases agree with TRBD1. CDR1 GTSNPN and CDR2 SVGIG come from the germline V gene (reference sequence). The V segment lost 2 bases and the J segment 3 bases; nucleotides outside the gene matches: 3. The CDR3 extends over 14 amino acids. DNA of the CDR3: TGTGCCTGGAGTCGACAGGGGACCAATCAGCCCCAGCATTTT. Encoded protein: CAWSRQGTNQPQHF.

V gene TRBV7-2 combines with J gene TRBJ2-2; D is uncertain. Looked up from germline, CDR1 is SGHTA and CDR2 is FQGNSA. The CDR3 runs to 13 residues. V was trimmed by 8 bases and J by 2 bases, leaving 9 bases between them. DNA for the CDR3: TGTGCCAGCCCTACGCCCAACACCGGGGAGCTGTTTTTT. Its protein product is CASPTPNTGELFF.

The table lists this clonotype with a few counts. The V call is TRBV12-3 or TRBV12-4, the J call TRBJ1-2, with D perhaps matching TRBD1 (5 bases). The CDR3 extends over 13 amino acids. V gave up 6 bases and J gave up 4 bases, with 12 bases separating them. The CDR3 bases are TGTGCCAGCAGCCCAACAGGCTCCTATGGCTACACCTTC. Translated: CASSPTGSYGYTF.

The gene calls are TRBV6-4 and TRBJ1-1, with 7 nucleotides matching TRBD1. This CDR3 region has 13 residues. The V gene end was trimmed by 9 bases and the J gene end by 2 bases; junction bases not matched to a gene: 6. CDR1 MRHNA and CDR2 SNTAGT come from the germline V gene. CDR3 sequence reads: CASNRDSNTEAFF. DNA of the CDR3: TGTGCCAGTAATCGGGACAGTAACACTGAAGCTTTCTTT.

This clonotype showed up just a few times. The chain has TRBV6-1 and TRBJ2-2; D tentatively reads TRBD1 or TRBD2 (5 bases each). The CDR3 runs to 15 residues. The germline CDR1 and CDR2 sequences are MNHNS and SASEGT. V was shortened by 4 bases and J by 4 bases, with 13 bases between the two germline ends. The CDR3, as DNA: TGTGCCAGCAGTGTCCGGGGCGCGGGCACCGGGGAGCTGTTTTTT. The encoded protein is CASSVRGAGTGELFF.

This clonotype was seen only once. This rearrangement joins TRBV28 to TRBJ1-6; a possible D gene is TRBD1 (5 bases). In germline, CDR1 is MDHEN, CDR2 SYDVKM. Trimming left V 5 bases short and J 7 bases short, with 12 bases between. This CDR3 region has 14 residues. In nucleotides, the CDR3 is TGTGCCAGCAGTGTAGGGACGCCGAATTCACCCCTCCACTTT. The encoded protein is CASSVGTPNSPLHF.

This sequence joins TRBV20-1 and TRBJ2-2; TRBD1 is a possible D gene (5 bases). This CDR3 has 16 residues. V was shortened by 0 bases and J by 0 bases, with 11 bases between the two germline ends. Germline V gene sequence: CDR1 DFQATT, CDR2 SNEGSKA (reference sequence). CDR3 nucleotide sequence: TGCAGTGCTAGAGATAGGGGCAACGCGAACACCGGGGAGCTGTTTTTT. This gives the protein CSARDRGNANTGELFF.

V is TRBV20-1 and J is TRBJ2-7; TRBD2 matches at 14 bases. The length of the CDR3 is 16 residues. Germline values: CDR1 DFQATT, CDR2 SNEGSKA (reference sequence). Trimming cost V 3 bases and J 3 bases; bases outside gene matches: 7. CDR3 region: CSARLAGTSGSYEQYF. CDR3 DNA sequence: TGCAGTGCTAGGTTAGCCGGGACTAGCGGGAGCTACGAGCAGTACTTC.